Each of the 29 T cell receptor beta chains below was sequenced from the same sample in a study of Graves' ophthalmopathy and Graves' hyperthyroidism. The TCR beta CDR3 regions underwent amplification from RNA transcripts. HTBI primers were used in a first-round RT-PCR, which preceded a second-round multiplex PCR. TCRdb redid the calling of the multiplex PCR reads with MiXCR, one entry per CDR3 protein. The table lists approximately 1.2 million distinct CDR3 sequences, roughly 35% of them singletons. The material sequenced was peripheral blood or thyroid tissue (not recorded which). These receptors were collected from an adult man with Graves' hyperthyroidism.

There are many counts of this clonotype. The chain carries TRBV7-9 and TRBJ2-7, with no clear D. The V end lost 2 bases, the J end lost 5 bases, and 1 base lay between the germline ends. Germline values: CDR1 SEHNR, CDR2 FQNEAQ (reference sequence). The CDR3 is made up of 10 amino acids. The CDR3 loop is CASSLHEQYF. The DNA of the CDR3 is TGTGCCAGCAGCTTACACGAGCAGTACTTC.

This clonotype was counted at least ten times. The genes are TRBV4-3 and TRBJ2-6, with D unclear. V was cut by 4 bases and J by 0 bases, with 7 bases left in between. Germline loops: CDR1 LGHNA, CDR2 YSLEER. This CDR3 spans 15 amino acids. The CDR3 region has the DNA TGCGCCAGCAGCCTACAGAGCTCTGGGGCCAACGTCCTGACTTTC. Translating gives CASSLQSSGANVLTF.

This chain joins TRBV4-3 and TRBJ1-5; D not certain. The length of the CDR3 is 13 residues. Per the germline V gene, CDR1 is LGHNA and CDR2 is YSLEER. Trimming stripped 1 base from V and 6 bases from J, with 7 bases between. The CDR3 DNA reads TGCGCCAGCAGCCAAGCTAAGGGTCAGCCCCAGCATTTT. This encodes CASSQAKGQPQHF.

As concerns this clonotype: Mismatch with germline at one junction end may stem from a read error. The CDR3 DNA is TGCGCCACCAGCAGAGATGTAGGGGAGAGTTCACCCCTCCACTTT. This encodes CATSRDVGESSPLHF. V usage is TRBV15 and J usage is TRBJ1-6, with D maybe TRBD1 (5 bases). In germline, CDR1 is LNHNV, CDR2 YYDKDF (reference sequence). The CDR3 has 15 amino acids.

On this clonotype: At one end the junction does not follow the germline gene, possibly because of a read error. The chain uses TRBV5-1 and TRBJ1-5; the match to TRBD1 covers 10 bases. The CDR3 loop spans 16 amino acids. Germline-derived CDR1 and CDR2 are SGHRS and YFSETQ. The CDR3 reads CASSQGTGVGNQPQHF. The CDR3 bases are TGTGCCAGCAGCCAAGGGACAGGGGTCGGCAATCAGCCCCAGCATTTT. The full variable domain, completed using reference TRBV5-1 and TRBJ1-5, is KAGVTQTPRYLIKTRGQQVTLSCSPISGHRSVSWYQQTPGQGLQFLFEYFSETQRNKGNFPGRFSGRQFSNSRSEMNVSTLELGDSALYLCASSQGTGVGNQPQHFGDGTRLSIL.

In its sample, this clonotype was seen many times. The chain combines TRBV7-2 with TRBJ2-7, with 7 bases aligning to TRBD1. CDR1 is SGHTA, CDR2 FQGNSA, per germline. The CDR3 loop spans 14 amino acids. With V trimmed by 8 bases and J by 0 bases, 7 bases remained unmatched. The CDR3 spells CASQRQGSSYEQYF. CDR3 bases: TGTGCCAGCCAACGACAGGGAAGCTCCTACGAGCAGTACTTC.

This clonotype was detected ten times or more. The chain is built from TRBV7-2 and TRBJ2-7; 12 bases are a match to TRBD2. The V gene end was trimmed by 4 bases and the J gene end by 7 bases; junction bases not matched to a gene: 11. The CDR3 has 16 amino acids. The germline V gene encodes CDR1 SGHTA and CDR2 FQGNSA. The CDR3 loop reads CASSSLTSGGGGEQYF. In DNA form, the CDR3 reads TGTGCCAGCAGCTCGCTGACTAGCGGGGGAGGTGGGGAGCAGTACTTC.

This clonotype was observed a few times. The chain couples TRBV20-1 to TRBJ1-2; D is ambiguous. The ends were cut back, 6 bases at V and 0 bases at J, with 17 bases in the middle. CDR1 and CDR2 (germline): DFQATT, SNEGSKA (reference sequence). This CDR3 region has 15 residues. CDR3 loop: CSALGSADPNYGYTF. CDR3 nucleotides: TGCAGTGCCTTGGGGTCTGCAGACCCTAACTATGGCTACACCTTC.

As concerns this clonotype: The junction does not match germline at one end; this may be a read error. The genes are TRBV5-8 and TRBJ2-7; TRBD2 matches 8 bases. CDR1 and CDR2 (germline): SGHTS, YDEGEE. The CDR3 spans 13 residues. CDR3 amino acids: CASSLDGRGEQYF. The DNA for the CDR3 is TGCGCCAGCAGCTTGGACGGGAGGGGCGAGCAGTACTTC.

This clonotype was counted many times. The gene calls are TRBV20-1 and TRBJ2-7; D is unclear. Trimming took off 1 base at V and 9 bases at J, with 7 bases between the two ends. Germline-derived CDR1 and CDR2 are DFQATT and SNEGSKA (reference sequence). This CDR3 has 10 residues. CDR3 nucleotide sequence: TGCAGTGCTAGAGGGTCATTGCAGTACTTC. Protein sequence: CSARGSLQYF.

The sample holds one count of this clonotype. The chain couples TRBV11-2 to TRBJ1-5; D gene unclear. The CDR3 runs to 12 residues. V was trimmed by 5 bases and J by 11 bases, leaving 13 bases between them. Germline CDR1 and CDR2: SGHAT and FQNNGV. The CDR3 protein is CASSVRYKTQHF. CDR3 coding DNA: TGTGCCAGCAGCGTTAGGTACAAGACCCAGCATTTT. The full variable domain, with the rest looked up from reference TRBV11-2 and TRBJ1-5, is EAGVAQSPRYKIIEKRQSVAFWCNPISGHATLYWYQQILGQGPKLLIQFQNNGVVDDSQLPKDRFSAERLKGVDSTLKIQPAKLEDSAVYLCASSVRYKTQHFGDGTRLSIL.

The chain employs TRBV29-1 and TRBJ2-7; 11 positions agree with TRBD2. Germline CDR1 and CDR2: SQVTM and ANQGSEA. The CDR3 is 13 amino acids. The CDR3 coding sequence is TGCCAGCGCATGGGACTAGCGGTCTACGAGCAGTACTTC. The encoded protein is CQRMGLAVYEQYF.

In its sample, this clonotype was seen many times. The chain carries TRBV11-2 and TRBJ2-7; D call uncertain. This CDR3 region has 12 residues. Trimming shortened V by 6 bases and J by 12 bases, and 18 bases separated the two germline ends. CDR1 SGHAT and CDR2 FQNNGV come from the germline V gene. CDR3 region: CASSPSGRARYF. In nucleotides, the CDR3 is TGTGCCAGCAGTCCATCAGGCCGGGCGCGGTACTTC.

The gene calls are TRBV2 and TRBJ1-1, with D possibly being TRBD1 (6 bases). Trimming left V 3 bases short and J 10 bases short, with 18 bases between. Germline V CDR1 and CDR2: SNHLY, FYNNEI. This CDR3 region has 14 residues. DNA of the CDR3: TGTGCCAGCAGTGATTCGGGGGGCATGTCGGGAGCTTTCTTT. Protein product: CASSDSGGMSGAFF. Combining the CDR3 with reference TRBV2 and TRBJ1-1 gives the whole variable domain EPEVTQTPSHQVTQMGQEVILRCVPISNHLYFYWYRQILGQKVEFLVSFYNNEISEKSEIFDDQFSVERPDGSNFTLKIRSTKLEDSAMYFCASSDSGGMSGAFFGQGTRLTVV.

This chain joins TRBV12-5 and TRBJ2-2; D is ambiguous. V was clipped by 1 base and J by 2 bases, with 5 bases between them. CDR1 is LGHNT, CDR2 FRNRAP, per germline. The CDR3 runs 14 residues. The CDR3 DNA reads TGTGCTAGTGGTTTGGGCCTTAACACCGGGGAGCTGTTTTTT. Amino acid sequence: CASGLGLNTGELFF.

In the case of this clonotype: This could be a read error, since a much larger clone is one nucleotide away. V usage is TRBV7-9 and J usage is TRBJ2-5, with D hard to call. The CDR3 is 13 residues long. Germline-derived CDR1 and CDR2 are SEHNR and FQNEAQ (reference sequence). The CDR3 DNA reads as TGTACCAGCACTACCTACTGGGAAGAGACCCAGTACTTC. Its translation is CTSTTYWEETQYF.

This chain uses TRBV10-3 with TRBJ2-5; 14 bases are shared with TRBD2. The trim removed 4 bases at V and 4 bases at J, leaving 8 bases unmatched. In germline, CDR1 is ENHRY, CDR2 SYGVKD. The CDR3 consists of 17 residues. This CDR3 is CAISGISGTSGRETQYF. The CDR3 DNA reads as TGTGCCATCAGTGGAATCTCCGGGACTAGCGGGAGAGAGACCCAGTACTTC.

J is TRBJ2-7 and V is TRBV7-9; D may match TRBD1 or TRBD2 (5 bases each). This CDR3 spans 14 amino acids. Germline V lookup: CDR1 SEHNR, CDR2 FQNEAQ (reference sequence). V shed 6 bases and J shed 4 bases, with 16 bases lying between them. CDR3 region: CASSEPPGPYEQYF. DNA of the CDR3: TGTGCCAGCAGTGAACCCCCGGGACCATACGAGCAGTACTTC.

The V call is TRBV20-1, the J call TRBJ1-1; D not resolved. V gave up 3 bases and J gave up 0 bases, with 11 bases separating them. The CDR3 length is 14 residues. The germline V gene has CDR1 DFQATT and CDR2 SNEGSKA (reference sequence). CDR3 bases: TGCAGTGCTAGGGTTGATTTTGTGAACACTGAAGCTTTCTTT. Its protein is CSARVDFVNTEAFF.

This clonotype was detected ten times or more. This sequence joins TRBV7-2 and TRBJ1-4; D not resolved. V lost 5 bases and J 6 bases, leaving 16 bases between the germline ends. CDR3 length: 15 residues. Germline CDR1 reads SGHTA; CDR2 reads FQGNSA. CDR3 sequence (DNA): TGTGCCAGCAGCCCAGCAGCTAGTCTAGATGAAAAACTGTTTTTT. This translates into CASSPAASLDEKLFF.

V usage is TRBV10-3 and J usage is TRBJ2-7; 14 bases line up with TRBD2. Losses at the gene ends were 10 bases for V and 0 bases for J; bases not matched to a gene: 5. In germline, CDR1 is ENHRY, CDR2 SYGVKD. The CDR3 has 15 amino acids. The DNA of the CDR3 is TGTGCCACGGGACTAGCGGGGGACCGCTCCTACGAGCAGTACTTC. It specifies CATGLAGDRSYEQYF.

V gene TRBV2 combines with J gene TRBJ1-6, with TRBD1 as a possible D gene (6 bases). Germline CDR1 reads SNHLY; CDR2 reads FYNNEI. Trimming pared 3 bases from V and 10 bases from J, leaving 19 bases between. The CDR3 loop spans 16 amino acids. Written as DNA, the CDR3 is TGTGCCAGCAGTGATCCCCGGACAGACATGGGGTCACCCCTCCACTTT. Its translation is CASSDPRTDMGSPLHF.

This clonotype showed up many times. The chain is built from TRBV5-1 and TRBJ2-6; 8 positions match TRBD1. Trimming removed 6 bases from V and 0 bases from J; junction bases left unmatched: 11. CDR1 is SGHRS, CDR2 YFSETQ, per germline. The length of the CDR3 is 18 residues. The CDR3 sequence: CASTPWTGYVSGANVLTF. For the CDR3, the DNA is TGCGCCAGCACCCCGTGGACAGGGTACGTCTCTGGGGCCAACGTCCTGACTTTC.

Of note for this clonotype: At one end the junction does not follow the germline gene, possibly because of a read error. This chain links TRBV7-2 with TRBJ2-7, with D maybe TRBD2 (6 bases). The CDR3 runs to 16 residues. Germline V CDR1 and CDR2: SGHTA, FQGNSA. CDR3 amino acids: CASSLAGSESSYEQYF. For the CDR3, the DNA is TGTGCCAGCAGCCTAGCCGGGAGCGAAAGCTCCTACGAGCAGTACTTC.

Only a few counts were recorded for this clonotype. Since a much larger clone is just one base distant, this may be a read error. Here the CDR3 reads CASSPSRVGNTEAFF. The CDR3 DNA sequence: TGTGCCAGCAGCCCATCCAGGGTGGGGAACACTGAAGCTTTCTTT. This rearrangement joins TRBV7-2 to TRBJ1-1; possible D gene TRBD1, 5 bases. Trimming pared 5 bases from V and 1 base from J, leaving 14 bases between. This CDR3 region has 15 residues. Germline V gives CDR1 SGHTA, CDR2 FQGNSA.

This clonotype was picked up many times. The gene calls are TRBV2 and TRBJ2-7; weak D call: TRBD2 (5 bases). V shed 6 bases and J shed 2 bases, with 20 bases lying between them. Germline V gene data show CDR1 as SNHLY and CDR2 as FYNNEI. The CDR3 is made up of 16 amino acids. CDR3 nucleotide sequence: TGTGCCAGCAGGATTAATCGGGGTACGGGGACCTACGAGCAGTACTTC. Translated, it gives CASRINRGTGTYEQYF.

The chain uses TRBV29-1 and TRBJ2-2; TRBD1 matches 7 bases. The junction had 6 bases not matched to a gene; V was cut back by 5 bases and J by 0 bases. Germline-derived CDR1 and CDR2 are SQVTM and ANQGSEA. CDR3 size: 15 residues. This CDR3 is CSVHGTVSNTGELFF. The CDR3 DNA reads as TGCAGCGTTCACGGGACAGTTTCGAACACCGGGGAGCTGTTTTTT.

J is TRBJ2-2 and V is TRBV6-5; D may be TRBD2 (5 bases). The germline gives CDR1 MNHEY, CDR2 SVGAGI. The ends were cut back, 7 bases at V and 6 bases at J, with 12 bases in the middle. The CDR3 has 13 residues. In DNA form, the CDR3 reads TGTGCCAGCACCATCTACGGGGCCGGGGAGCTGTTTTTT. Encoded protein: CASTIYGAGELFF.

A remark on this clonotype: Just one base apart from a much larger clone, this may be a read error. This chain joins TRBV5-4 and TRBJ2-5, with 10 bases matching TRBD2. The CDR3 spans 15 residues. With V trimmed by 5 bases and J by 2 bases, 6 bases remained unmatched. Looked up from germline, CDR1 is SGHNT and CDR2 is YYREEE (reference sequence). The CDR3 sequence: CASRAGTSVQETQYF. Here the CDR3 DNA reads TGTGCCAGCAGGGCCGGGACTAGCGTGCAAGAGACCCAGTACTTC.